Listed below are T cell receptor beta chains from one sample, sequenced in a study of blood T cell repertoires in COVID-19. The assay was immunoSEQ multiplex PCR, and TCRdb's table has in-frame clones only and misses some. Among under 75,000 clones listed, around 88% were seen once. What was sequenced was peripheral blood. The receptors stem from an elderly woman with active COVID-19. CDR3s include the opening cysteine and the closing phenylalanine or tryptophan.

j_call | v_call | cdr3_aa
TRBJ2-3 | TRBV7-9 | CASSPGLEGNTDTQYF
TRBJ2-1 | TRBV5-1 | CASSLWTRNNEQFF
TRBJ1-5 | TRBV7-2 | CASSLGRGFRQPQHF
TRBJ2-3 | TRBV3-1/TRBV3-2 | CASSQGSTSWGGTDTQYF
TRBJ1-2 | TRBV6-5 | CASSYGGTAYGYTF
TRBJ2-1 | TRBV12-5 | CASGSALAGVTNEQFF
TRBJ2-1 | TRBV19 | CASSSRTSGGSSYNEQFF
TRBJ1-4 | TRBV4-2 | CASSQGSNGANEKLFF
TRBJ2-7 | TRBV5-1 | CASTDSYEQYF
TRBJ1-2 | TRBV28 | CASSLGFGPGRYTF
TRBJ2-3 | TRBV5-1 | CASSATSGGAASTDTQYF
TRBJ1-4 | TRBV7-9 | CASSLGQGRATNEKLFF
TRBJ2-2 | TRBV28 | CASSLPGTTNTGELFF
TRBJ1-2 | TRBV18 | CASSPRTQGYYGYTF